The source of this TCR beta chain is a study of blood T cell repertoires in COVID-19. Clones were sequenced by immunoSEQ multiplex PCR, and TCRdb holds only the in-frame ones, with some missing. This sample yields hundreds of thousands of clones, of which roughly 87% are seen a single time; under 3% belongs to the top ten. The CDR3 extends over 12 amino acids. Germline-derived CDR1 and CDR2 are SQVTM and ANQGSEA. After removal of 4 bases from V and 5 bases from J, the junction contained 3 bases not matched to a gene. The chain carries TRBV29-1 and TRBJ2-3; TRBD2 matches 7 bases. The sequence was obtained from a woman between 25 and 40 years old who had recovered from COVID-19. Source material: PBMCs or T cells enriched from blood (not recorded which). CDR3 region: CSVGSGGDTQYF. CDR3 in DNA: TGCAGCGTTGGGTCGGGGGGAGATACGCAGTATTTT.